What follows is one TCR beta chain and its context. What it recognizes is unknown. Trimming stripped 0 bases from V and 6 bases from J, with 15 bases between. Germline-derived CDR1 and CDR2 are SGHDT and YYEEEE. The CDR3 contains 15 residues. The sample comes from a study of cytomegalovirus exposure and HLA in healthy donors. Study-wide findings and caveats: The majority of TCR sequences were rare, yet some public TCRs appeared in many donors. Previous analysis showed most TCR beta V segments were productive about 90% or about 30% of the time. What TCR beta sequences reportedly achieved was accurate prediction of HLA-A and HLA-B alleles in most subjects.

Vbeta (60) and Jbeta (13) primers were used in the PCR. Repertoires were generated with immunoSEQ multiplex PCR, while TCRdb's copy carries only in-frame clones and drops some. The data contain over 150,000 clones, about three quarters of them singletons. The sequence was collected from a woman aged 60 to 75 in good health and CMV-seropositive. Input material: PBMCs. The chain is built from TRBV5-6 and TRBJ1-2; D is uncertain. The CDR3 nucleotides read TGTGCCAGCAGCTTGGGGCTTTCGAAACCTCATGGCTACACCTTC. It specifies CASSLGLSKPHGYTF.